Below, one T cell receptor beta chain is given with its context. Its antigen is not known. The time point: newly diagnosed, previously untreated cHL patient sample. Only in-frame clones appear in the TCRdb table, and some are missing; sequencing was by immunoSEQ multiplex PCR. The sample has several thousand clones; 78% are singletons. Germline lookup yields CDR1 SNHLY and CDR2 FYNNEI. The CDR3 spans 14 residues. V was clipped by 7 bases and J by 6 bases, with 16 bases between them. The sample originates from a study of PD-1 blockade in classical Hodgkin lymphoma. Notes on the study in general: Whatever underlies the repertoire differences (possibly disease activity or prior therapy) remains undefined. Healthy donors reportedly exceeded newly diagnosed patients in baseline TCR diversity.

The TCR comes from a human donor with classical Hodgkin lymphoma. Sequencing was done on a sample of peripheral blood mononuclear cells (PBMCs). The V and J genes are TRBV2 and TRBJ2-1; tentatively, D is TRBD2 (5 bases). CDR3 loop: CASTGNLVPNEQFF. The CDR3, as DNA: TGTGCCAGCACGGGAAATCTTGTTCCCAATGAGCAGTTCTTC. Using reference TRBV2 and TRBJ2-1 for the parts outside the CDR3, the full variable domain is EPEVTQTPSHQVTQMGQEVILRCVPISNHLYFYWYRQILGQKVEFLVSFYNNEISEKSEIFDDQFSVERPDGSNFTLKIRSTKLEDSAMYFCASTGNLVPNEQFFGPGTRLTVL.